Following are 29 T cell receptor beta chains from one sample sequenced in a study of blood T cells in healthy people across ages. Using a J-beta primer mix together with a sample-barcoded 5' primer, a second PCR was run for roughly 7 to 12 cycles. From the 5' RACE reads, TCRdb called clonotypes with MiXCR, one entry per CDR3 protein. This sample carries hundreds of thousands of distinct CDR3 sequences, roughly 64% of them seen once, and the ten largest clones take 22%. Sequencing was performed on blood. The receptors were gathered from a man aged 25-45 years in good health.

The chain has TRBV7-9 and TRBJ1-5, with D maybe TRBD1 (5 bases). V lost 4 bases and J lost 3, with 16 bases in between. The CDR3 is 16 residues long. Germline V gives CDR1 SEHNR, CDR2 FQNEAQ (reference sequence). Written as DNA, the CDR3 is TGTGCCAGCAGCTCGACCGGGGCCTCCGACAATCAGCCCCAGCATTTT. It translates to CASSSTGASDNQPQHF.

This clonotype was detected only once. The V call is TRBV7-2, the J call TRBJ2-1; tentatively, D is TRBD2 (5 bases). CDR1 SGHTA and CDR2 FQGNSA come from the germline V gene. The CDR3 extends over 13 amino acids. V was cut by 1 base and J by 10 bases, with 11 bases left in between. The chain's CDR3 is CASSLGAASEQFF. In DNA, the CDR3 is TGTGCCAGCAGCTTAGGAGCGGCTTCCGAGCAGTTCTTC.

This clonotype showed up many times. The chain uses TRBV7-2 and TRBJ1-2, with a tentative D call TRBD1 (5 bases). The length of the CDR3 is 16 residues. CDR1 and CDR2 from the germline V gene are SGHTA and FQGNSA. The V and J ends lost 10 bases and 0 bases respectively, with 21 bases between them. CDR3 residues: CATRGFSTLANYGYTF. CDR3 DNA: TGTGCCACCCGGGGGTTTTCCACACTTGCTAACTATGGCTACACCTTC.

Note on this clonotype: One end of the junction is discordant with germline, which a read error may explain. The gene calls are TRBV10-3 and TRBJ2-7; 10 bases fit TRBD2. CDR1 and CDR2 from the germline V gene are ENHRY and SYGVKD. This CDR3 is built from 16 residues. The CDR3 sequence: CAIRGGLAANSHEQYF. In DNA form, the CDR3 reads TGTGCCATCAGGGGAGGACTAGCGGCCAACTCCCACGAGCAGTACTTC.

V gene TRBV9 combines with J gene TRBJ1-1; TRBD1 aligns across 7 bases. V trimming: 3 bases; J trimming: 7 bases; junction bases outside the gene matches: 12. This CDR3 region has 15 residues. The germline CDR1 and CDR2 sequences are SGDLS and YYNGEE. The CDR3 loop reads CASSGPGTAKYEAFF. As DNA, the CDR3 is TGTGCCAGCAGCGGCCCCGGGACAGCGAAATATGAAGCTTTCTTT.

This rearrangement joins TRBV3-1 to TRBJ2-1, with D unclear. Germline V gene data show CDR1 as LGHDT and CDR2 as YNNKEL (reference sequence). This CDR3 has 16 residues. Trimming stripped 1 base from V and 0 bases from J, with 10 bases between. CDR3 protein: CASSQGPRISYNEQFF. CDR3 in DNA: TGTGCCAGCAGCCAAGGCCCTAGGATCTCCTACAATGAGCAGTTCTTC.

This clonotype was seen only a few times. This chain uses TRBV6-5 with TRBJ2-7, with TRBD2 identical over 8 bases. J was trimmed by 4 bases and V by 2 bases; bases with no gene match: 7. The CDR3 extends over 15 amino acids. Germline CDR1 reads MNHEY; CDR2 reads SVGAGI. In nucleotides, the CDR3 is TGTGCCAGCAGTTACGGTCTGGCGGGGGGATACGAGCAGTACTTC. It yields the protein CASSYGLAGGYEQYF.

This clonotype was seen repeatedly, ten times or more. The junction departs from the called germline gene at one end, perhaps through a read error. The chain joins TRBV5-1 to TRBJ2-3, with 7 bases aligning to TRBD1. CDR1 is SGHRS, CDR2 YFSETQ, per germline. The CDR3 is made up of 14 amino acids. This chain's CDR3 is CASSLQGSTDTQYF. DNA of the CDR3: TGTGCCAGCAGCTTACAGGGGAGCACAGATACGCAGTATTTT.

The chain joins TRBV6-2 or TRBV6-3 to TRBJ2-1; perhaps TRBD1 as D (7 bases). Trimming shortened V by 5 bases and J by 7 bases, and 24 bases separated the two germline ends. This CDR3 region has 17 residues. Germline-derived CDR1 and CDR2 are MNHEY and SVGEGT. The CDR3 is CASSPLEGALKGNEQFF. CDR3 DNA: TGTGCCAGCAGTCCCTTGGAGGGGGCCCTAAAGGGGAATGAGCAGTTCTTC.

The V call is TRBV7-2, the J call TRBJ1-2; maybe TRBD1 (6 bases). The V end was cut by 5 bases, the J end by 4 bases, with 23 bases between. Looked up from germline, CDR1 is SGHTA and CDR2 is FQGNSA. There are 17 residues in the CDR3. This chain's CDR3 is CASSPGVEEGGLYGYTF. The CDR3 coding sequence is TGTGCCAGCAGCCCTGGGGTAGAAGAGGGGGGACTCTATGGCTACACCTTC.

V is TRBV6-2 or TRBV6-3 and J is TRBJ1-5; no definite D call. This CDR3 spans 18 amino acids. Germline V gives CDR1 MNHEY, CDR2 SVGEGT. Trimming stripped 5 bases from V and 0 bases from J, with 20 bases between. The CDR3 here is CASSPGLRRGYSNQPQHF. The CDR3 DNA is TGTGCCAGCAGTCCTGGACTCCGGCGGGGTTATAGCAATCAGCCCCAGCATTTT.

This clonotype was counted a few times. CDR3 in amino acids: CASSFMLGEGNIQYF. CDR3 DNA sequence: TGTGCCAGCAGCTTCATGCTGGGGGAAGGGAACATTCAGTACTTC. The genes are TRBV4-2 and TRBJ2-4; D possibly matches TRBD1 or TRBD2 (5 bases each). CDR3 length: 15 amino acids. The V end lost 5 bases, the J end lost 7 bases, and 18 bases lay between the germline ends. Germline V gene lookup returns CDR1 LGHNA and CDR2 YNFKEQ.

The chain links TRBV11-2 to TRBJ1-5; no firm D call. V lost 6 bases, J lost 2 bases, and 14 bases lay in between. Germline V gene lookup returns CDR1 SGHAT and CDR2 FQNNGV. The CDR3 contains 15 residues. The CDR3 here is CASSINYEGNQPQHF. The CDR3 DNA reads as TGTGCCAGCAGTATAAACTATGAGGGCAATCAGCCCCAGCATTTT.

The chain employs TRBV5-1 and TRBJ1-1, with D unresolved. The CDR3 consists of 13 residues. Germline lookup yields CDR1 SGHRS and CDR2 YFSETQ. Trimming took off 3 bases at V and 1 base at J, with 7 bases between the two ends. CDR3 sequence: CASSSGWNTEAFF. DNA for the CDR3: TGCGCCAGCAGCTCCGGATGGAACACTGAAGCTTTCTTT.

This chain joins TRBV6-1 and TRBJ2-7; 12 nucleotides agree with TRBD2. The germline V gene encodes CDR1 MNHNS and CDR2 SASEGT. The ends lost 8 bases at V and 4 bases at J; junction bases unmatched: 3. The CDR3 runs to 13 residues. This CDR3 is CASWTSGDYEQYF. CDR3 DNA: TGTGCCAGCTGGACTAGCGGGGATTACGAGCAGTACTTC.

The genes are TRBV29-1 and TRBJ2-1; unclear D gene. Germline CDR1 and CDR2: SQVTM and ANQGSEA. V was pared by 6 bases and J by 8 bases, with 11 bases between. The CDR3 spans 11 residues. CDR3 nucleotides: TGCAGCGTCACCGAGTATGATGAGCAGTTCTTC. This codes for CSVTEYDEQFF.

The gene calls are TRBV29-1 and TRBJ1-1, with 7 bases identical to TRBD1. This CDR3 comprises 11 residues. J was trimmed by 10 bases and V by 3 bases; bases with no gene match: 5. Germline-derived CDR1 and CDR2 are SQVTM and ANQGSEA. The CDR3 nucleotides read TGCAGCGTTGAGACAGGGAATGTAGCTTTCTTT. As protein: CSVETGNVAFF.

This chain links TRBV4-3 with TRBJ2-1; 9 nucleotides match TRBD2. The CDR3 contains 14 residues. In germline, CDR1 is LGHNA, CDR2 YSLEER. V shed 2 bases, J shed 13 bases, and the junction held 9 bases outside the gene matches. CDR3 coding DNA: TGCGCCAGCAGCCAAACTAGCGGGCGCGAGACCCAGTTCTTC. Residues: CASSQTSGRETQFF.

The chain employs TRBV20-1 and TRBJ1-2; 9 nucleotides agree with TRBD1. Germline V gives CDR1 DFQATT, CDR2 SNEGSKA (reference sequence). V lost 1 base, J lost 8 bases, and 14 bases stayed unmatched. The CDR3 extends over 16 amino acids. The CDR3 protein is CSARGYPGQGSRGYTF. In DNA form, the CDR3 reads TGCAGTGCTAGAGGTTACCCGGGACAGGGATCTAGAGGCTACACCTTC.

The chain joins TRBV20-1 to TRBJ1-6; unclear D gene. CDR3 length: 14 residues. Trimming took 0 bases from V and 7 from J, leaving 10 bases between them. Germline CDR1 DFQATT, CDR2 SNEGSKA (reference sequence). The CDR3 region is CSARDIRWNSPLHF. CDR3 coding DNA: TGCAGTGCTAGAGATATAAGGTGGAATTCACCCCTCCACTTT.

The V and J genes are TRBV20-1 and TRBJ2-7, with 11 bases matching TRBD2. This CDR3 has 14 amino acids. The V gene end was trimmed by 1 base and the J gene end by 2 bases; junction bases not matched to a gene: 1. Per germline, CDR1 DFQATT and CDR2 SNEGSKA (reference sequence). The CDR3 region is CSARVSGRAYEQYF. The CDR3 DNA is TGCAGTGCTAGAGTTAGCGGGAGGGCCTACGAGCAGTACTTC.

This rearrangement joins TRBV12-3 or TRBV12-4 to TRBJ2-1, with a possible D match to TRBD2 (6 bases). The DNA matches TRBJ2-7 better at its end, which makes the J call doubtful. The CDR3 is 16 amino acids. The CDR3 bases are TGTGCCAGCAGTGATTATGGGGGGAGCTCCTACAATGAGCAGTACTTC. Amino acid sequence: CASSDYGGSSYNEQYF.

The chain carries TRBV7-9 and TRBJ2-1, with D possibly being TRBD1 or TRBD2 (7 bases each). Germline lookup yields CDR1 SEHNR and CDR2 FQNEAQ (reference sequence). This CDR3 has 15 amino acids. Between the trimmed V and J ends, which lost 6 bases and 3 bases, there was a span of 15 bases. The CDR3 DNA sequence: TGTGCCAGCAGTACGACAGGGAGGGACTACAATGAGCAGTTCTTC. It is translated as CASSTTGRDYNEQFF.

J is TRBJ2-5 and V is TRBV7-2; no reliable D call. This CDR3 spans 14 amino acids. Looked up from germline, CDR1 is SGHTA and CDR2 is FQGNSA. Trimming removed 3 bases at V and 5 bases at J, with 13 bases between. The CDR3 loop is CASSFRVGSETQYF. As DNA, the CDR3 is TGTGCCAGCAGCTTTAGGGTGGGCTCGGAGACCCAGTACTTC.

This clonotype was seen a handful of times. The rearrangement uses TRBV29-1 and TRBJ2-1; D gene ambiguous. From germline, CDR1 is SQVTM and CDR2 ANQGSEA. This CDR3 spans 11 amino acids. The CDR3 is CSEGFYNEQFF. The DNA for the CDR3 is TGCAGTGAAGGCTTTTACAATGAGCAGTTCTTC.

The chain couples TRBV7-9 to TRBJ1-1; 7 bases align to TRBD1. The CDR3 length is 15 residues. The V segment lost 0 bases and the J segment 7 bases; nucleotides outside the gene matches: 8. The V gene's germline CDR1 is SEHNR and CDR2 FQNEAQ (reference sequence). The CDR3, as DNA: TGTGCCAGCAGCTTAGCTAGCCTCCGGGACAGTGAAGCTTTCTTT. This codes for CASSLASLRDSEAFF.

The CDR3 DNA is TGTGCCAGCAGCCTAGAGGGGGCAGGGATTAATTCACCCCTCCACTTT. Translating it yields CASSLEGAGINSPLHF. The J gene is TRBJ1-6, the V gene TRBV7-2, with 7 bases matching TRBD1. Unmatched junction bases numbered 10, after V lost 5 bases and J lost 6 bases. This CDR3 spans 16 amino acids. CDR1 SGHTA and CDR2 FQGNSA come from the germline V gene.

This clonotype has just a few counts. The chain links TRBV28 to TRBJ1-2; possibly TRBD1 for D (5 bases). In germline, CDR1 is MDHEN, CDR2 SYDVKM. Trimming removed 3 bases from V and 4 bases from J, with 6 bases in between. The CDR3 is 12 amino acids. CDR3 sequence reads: CASSFGAYGYTF. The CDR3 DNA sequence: TGTGCCAGCAGTTTTGGGGCCTATGGCTACACCTTC.

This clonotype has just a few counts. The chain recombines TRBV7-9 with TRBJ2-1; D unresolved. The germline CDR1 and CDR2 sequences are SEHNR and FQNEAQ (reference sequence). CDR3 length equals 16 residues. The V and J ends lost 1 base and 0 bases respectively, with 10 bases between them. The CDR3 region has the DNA TGTGCCAGCAGCTTAGGCCTGACTTACTCCTACAATGAGCAGTTCTTC. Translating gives CASSLGLTYSYNEQFF.